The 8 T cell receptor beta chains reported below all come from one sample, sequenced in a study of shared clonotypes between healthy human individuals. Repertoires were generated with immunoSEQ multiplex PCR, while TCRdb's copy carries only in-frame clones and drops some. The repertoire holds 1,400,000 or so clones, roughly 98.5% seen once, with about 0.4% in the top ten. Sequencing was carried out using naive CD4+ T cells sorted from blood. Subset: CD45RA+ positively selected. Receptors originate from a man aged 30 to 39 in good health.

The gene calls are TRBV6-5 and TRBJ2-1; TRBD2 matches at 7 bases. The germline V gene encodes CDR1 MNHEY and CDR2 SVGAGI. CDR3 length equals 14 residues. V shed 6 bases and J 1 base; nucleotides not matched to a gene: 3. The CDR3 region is CASRGGSSYNEQFF. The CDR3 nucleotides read TGTGCCAGCAGGGGCGGGAGTTCCTACAATGAGCAGTTCTTC.

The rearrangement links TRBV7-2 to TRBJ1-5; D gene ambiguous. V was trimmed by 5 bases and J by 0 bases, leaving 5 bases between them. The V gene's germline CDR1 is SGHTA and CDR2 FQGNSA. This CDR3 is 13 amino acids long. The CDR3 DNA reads TGTGCCAGCAGCCGGAGTAGCAATCAGCCCCAGCATTTT. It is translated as CASSRSSNQPQHF.

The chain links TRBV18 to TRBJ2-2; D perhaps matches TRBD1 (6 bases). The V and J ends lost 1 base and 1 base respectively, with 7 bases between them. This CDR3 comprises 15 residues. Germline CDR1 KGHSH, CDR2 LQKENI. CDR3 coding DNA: TGTGCCAGCTCACCACTGGGACAGAACACCGGGGAGCTGTTTTTT. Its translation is CASSPLGQNTGELFF.

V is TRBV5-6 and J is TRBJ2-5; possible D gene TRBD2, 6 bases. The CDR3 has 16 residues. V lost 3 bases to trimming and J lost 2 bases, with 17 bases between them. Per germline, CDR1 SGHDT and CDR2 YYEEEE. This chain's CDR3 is CASSSTFRRVQETQYF. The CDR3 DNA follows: TGTGCCAGCAGCTCCACTTTCAGGAGGGTACAAGAGACCCAGTACTTC.

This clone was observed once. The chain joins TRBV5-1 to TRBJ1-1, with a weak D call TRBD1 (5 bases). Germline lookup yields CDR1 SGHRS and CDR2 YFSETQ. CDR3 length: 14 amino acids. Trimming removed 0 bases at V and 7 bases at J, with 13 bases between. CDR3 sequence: CASSLGFQGLEAFF. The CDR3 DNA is TGCGCCAGCAGCTTGGGATTCCAGGGACTTGAAGCTTTCTTT. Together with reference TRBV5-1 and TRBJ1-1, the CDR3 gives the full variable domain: KAGVTQTPRYLIKTRGQQVTLSCSPISGHRSVSWYQQTPGQGLQFLFEYFSETQRNKGNFPGRFSGRQFSNSRSEMNVSTLELGDSALYLCASSLGFQGLEAFFGQGTRLTVV.

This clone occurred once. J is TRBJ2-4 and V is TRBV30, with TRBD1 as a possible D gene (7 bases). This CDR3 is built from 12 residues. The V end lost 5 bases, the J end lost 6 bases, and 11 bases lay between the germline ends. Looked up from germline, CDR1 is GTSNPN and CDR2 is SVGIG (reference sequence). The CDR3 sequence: CAWGRDRNIQYF. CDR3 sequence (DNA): TGTGCCTGGGGGCGGGACAGAAACATTCAGTACTTC.

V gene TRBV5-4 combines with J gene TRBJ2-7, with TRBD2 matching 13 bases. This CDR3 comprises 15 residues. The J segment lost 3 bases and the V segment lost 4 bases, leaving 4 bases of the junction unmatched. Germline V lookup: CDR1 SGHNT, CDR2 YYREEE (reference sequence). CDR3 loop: CASSIGTSGIYEQYF. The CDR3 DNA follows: TGTGCCAGCAGCATCGGGACTAGCGGGATCTACGAGCAGTACTTC.

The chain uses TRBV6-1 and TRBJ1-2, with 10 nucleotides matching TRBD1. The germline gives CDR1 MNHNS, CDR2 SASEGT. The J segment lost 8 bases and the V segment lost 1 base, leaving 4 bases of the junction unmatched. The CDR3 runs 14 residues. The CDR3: CASSEGQGAHGYTF. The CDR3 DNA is TGTGCCAGCAGTGAAGGACAGGGGGCGCACGGCTACACCTTC.